These 19 T cell receptor beta chains share one sample of origin, sequenced in a study of T and B cells in COVID-19 patients. TRB rearrangements were amplified by multiplex PCR with BIOMED2 TRB-A/B primers. In TCRdb, the multiplex PCR reads were re-called with MiXCR into one record per CDR3 protein. This table has fewer than 15,000 distinct CDR3 sequences, under 30% appearing once. Blood genomic DNA input for TRB amplification was about 240-550 ng. Material for sequencing was blood. Receptor source: a human donor who had recovered from COVID-19.

The chain employs TRBV20-1 and TRBJ2-7; unclear D gene. V lost 4 bases to trimming and J lost 3 bases, with 10 bases between them. The CDR3 spans 12 residues. Looked up from germline, CDR1 is DFQATT and CDR2 is SNEGSKA (reference sequence). CDR3 sequence reads: CSAISRGYEQYF. The DNA of the CDR3 is TGCAGTGCTATTTCCAGAGGCTACGAGCAGTACTTC.

This chain joins TRBV6-4 and TRBJ1-2, with D tentatively TRBD1 (5 bases). The CDR3 runs to 13 residues. V gave up 3 bases and J gave up 3 bases, with 8 bases separating them. Germline CDR1 is MRHNA and CDR2 is SNTAGT. Written as DNA, the CDR3 is TGTGCCAGCAGTGAAGGCAGGGACTATGGCTACACCTTC. This codes for CASSEGRDYGYTF.

This clonotype was counted at least ten times. The V gene is TRBV29-1, the J gene TRBJ1-2; unclear D gene. V lost 4 bases to trimming and J lost 6 bases, with 12 bases between them. CDR3 length: 12 residues. Germline V gives CDR1 SQVTM, CDR2 ANQGSEA. CDR3 region: CSVVPGRDGYTF. CDR3 DNA: TGCAGCGTTGTCCCGGGAAGGGATGGCTACACCTTC.

This rearrangement joins TRBV6-6 to TRBJ1-5, with TRBD1 as a possible D gene (6 bases). CDR1 MNHNY and CDR2 SVGAGI come from the germline V gene (reference sequence). V lost 11 bases to trimming and J lost 2 bases, with 22 bases between them. The CDR3 covers 16 residues. The CDR3 loop reads CAAGVGTSAGNQPQHF. CDR3 sequence (DNA): TGTGCCGCGGGGGTAGGGACATCGGCGGGCAATCAGCCCCAGCATTTT.

This clonotype is termed medium-sized. The genes are TRBV29-1 and TRBJ2-7; 7 nucleotides align to TRBD1. The CDR3 has 12 amino acids. Trimming cost V 4 bases and J 2 bases; bases outside gene matches: 2. Germline loops: CDR1 SQVTM, CDR2 ANQGSEA. This chain's CDR3 is CSVGGTAYEQYF. As DNA, the CDR3 is TGCAGCGTTGGGGGGACAGCCTACGAGCAGTACTTC.

The table lists this clonotype with a few counts. The J gene is TRBJ1-1, the V gene TRBV7-6; tentative D call: TRBD1 (6 bases). Between the trimmed V and J ends, which lost 3 bases and 4 bases, there was a span of 9 bases. This CDR3 is 13 amino acids long. Germline assignment: CDR1 SGHVS and CDR2 FNYEAQ. The CDR3 spells CASSFTGPTEAFF. CDR3 in DNA: TGTGCCAGCAGCTTTACAGGGCCCACTGAAGCTTTCTTT.

With regard to this clonotype: A much more abundant neighbour one base away suggests this may be a read error. V and J are TRBV6-5 and TRBJ2-2; D perhaps matches TRBD1 (5 bases). Germline V gene data show CDR1 as MNHEY and CDR2 as SVGAGI. CDR3 length equals 13 residues. Trimming left V 7 bases short and J 8 bases short, with 14 bases between. CDR3 in DNA: TGTGCCAGCAACATAGTAGCAGGGGGGGAGCTGTTTTTT. The encoded protein is CASNIVAGGELFF.

The V gene is TRBV27, the J gene TRBJ2-3; D might be TRBD1 (6 bases). CDR3 length: 15 amino acids. V was trimmed by 6 bases and J by 1 base, leaving 14 bases between them. The germline V gene encodes CDR1 MNHEY and CDR2 SMNVEV (reference sequence). This CDR3 reads CASSTTGIRTDTQYF. The DNA of the CDR3 is TGTGCCAGCAGCACCACAGGGATCCGCACAGATACGCAGTATTTT.

The chain recombines TRBV10-3 with TRBJ2-1; D uncertain. CDR3 length: 11 residues. In germline, CDR1 is ENHRY, CDR2 SYGVKD. The V and J ends lost 0 bases and 10 bases respectively, with 4 bases between them. The CDR3 DNA reads TGTGCCATCAGTGAGTCGAAAGAGCAGTTCTTC. It encodes CAISESKEQFF.

The chain recombines TRBV30 with TRBJ1-2, with a tentative D call TRBD1 (5 bases). V shed 8 bases and J shed 8 bases, with 15 bases lying between them. This CDR3 is 11 amino acids long. Germline CDR1 GTSNPN, CDR2 SVGIG (reference sequence). CDR3 amino acids: CAGTGLRGYTF. Here the CDR3 DNA reads TGTGCCGGAACAGGTTTAAGGGGCTACACCTTC.

Only a few counts were recorded for this clonotype. This chain connects TRBV10-3 to TRBJ2-2; 7 bases are shared with TRBD1. The V gene end was trimmed by 3 bases and the J gene end by 1 base; junction bases not matched to a gene: 2. Germline CDR1 and CDR2: ENHRY and SYGVKD. This CDR3 spans 15 amino acids. The CDR3 spells CAISEGTENTGELFF. DNA for the CDR3: TGTGCCATCAGTGAAGGGACAGAGAACACCGGGGAGCTGTTTTTT.

This clonotype was seen a few times. The chain is built from TRBV24-1 and TRBJ2-5; D is perhaps TRBD2 (5 bases). The germline gives CDR1 KGHDR, CDR2 SFDVKD. V was clipped by 2 bases and J by 2 bases, with 11 bases between them. The CDR3 has 15 amino acids. The CDR3 is CATSDSGRLQETQYF. CDR3 nucleotides: TGTGCCACCAGTGATTCCGGCAGACTACAAGAGACCCAGTACTTC.

This clonotype occurred many times. This rearrangement joins TRBV13 to TRBJ2-7; D is perhaps TRBD1 (5 bases). CDR3 length equals 12 residues. With 6 bases removed from V and 1 base from J, the gap between germline ends came to 7 bases. The germline V gene has CDR1 PRHDT and CDR2 FYEKMQ (reference sequence). As DNA, the CDR3 is TGTGCCAGCAGACGACAGTCCTACGAGCAGTACTTC. Translation gives CASRRQSYEQYF.

This chain links TRBV6-1 with TRBJ2-2; possible D gene TRBD2, 7 bases. V lost 8 bases to trimming and J lost 6 bases, with 19 bases between them. The CDR3 runs to 15 residues. Germline V gene data show CDR1 as MNHNS and CDR2 as SASEGT. CDR3 in amino acids: CASQWGRGGAGELFF. The CDR3 nucleotides are TGTGCCAGCCAATGGGGGAGGGGGGGGGCCGGGGAGCTGTTTTTT.

The rearrangement joins TRBV5-4 to TRBJ2-7; TRBD1 matches 9 bases. The CDR3 loop spans 14 amino acids. CDR1 SGHNT and CDR2 YYREEE come from the germline V gene (reference sequence). V trimming: 3 bases; J trimming: 3 bases; junction bases outside the gene matches: 4. The CDR3 region has the DNA TGTGCCAGCAGCTGGGACAGGGTTATCTACGAGCAGTACTTC. Its protein is CASSWDRVIYEQYF.

By its share, this clonotype is medium-sized. V and J are TRBV19 and TRBJ2-3; D unresolved. This CDR3 region has 12 residues. Germline V gene lookup returns CDR1 LNHDA and CDR2 SQIVND (reference sequence). Trimming took off 5 bases at V and 9 bases at J, with 12 bases between the two ends. The CDR3 reads CASSPGLNTQYF. The CDR3 nucleotides are TGTGCCAGTAGTCCCGGCCTCAACACGCAGTATTTT.

This chain joins TRBV14 and TRBJ2-7; the D is unclear. Germline-derived CDR1 and CDR2 are SGHDN and FVKESK. Trimming stripped 5 bases from V and 3 bases from J, with 17 bases between. The CDR3 spans 15 residues. The CDR3 reads CASSGNIGRRYEQYF. The CDR3 DNA is TGTGCCAGCAGCGGAAATATAGGACGCCGCTACGAGCAGTACTTC.

There are a few counts of this clonotype. V usage is TRBV6-2 or TRBV6-3 and J usage is TRBJ1-4, with D unresolved. V was trimmed by 8 bases and J by 7 bases, leaving 17 bases between them. The CDR3 loop spans 14 amino acids. Germline CDR1 is MNHEY and CDR2 is SVGEGT. The CDR3 DNA reads as TGTGCCAGCCGAACCGACCGTATAGGTGAAAAACTGTTTTTT. Its translation is CASRTDRIGEKLFF.

This clonotype was found many times. The rearrangement joins TRBV5-4 to TRBJ2-7, with 12 bases matching TRBD2. In germline, CDR1 is SGHNT, CDR2 YYREEE (reference sequence). The CDR3 runs to 15 residues. V gave up 2 bases and J gave up 2 bases; unmatched junction bases: 2. This chain's CDR3 is CASSFGLAGPYEQYF. CDR3 nucleotide sequence: TGTGCCAGCAGCTTTGGACTAGCGGGGCCCTACGAGCAGTACTTC.